These 18 T cell receptor beta chains originate from one sample sequenced in a study of circulating CD8 cells and anti-PD-1 response in melanoma. Four subsets defined by PD-1 and/or TIGIT were sorted from live CD3+CD8+TCRalphabeta+ cells. The QIAseq Immune Repertoire TCR panel built the libraries from about 14 ng of total RNA. MiXCR, run by TCRdb on the reads, gives a single entry per CDR3 protein. The data hold approximately 520 distinct CDR3 sequences, with 6.3% observed a single time. Specimen: CD8+ T cells from PBMCs, collected at baseline or after one month of anti-PD-1 therapy (not recorded which). Receptor source: a human donor with melanoma.

In this sample, this clonotype is medium-sized. The chain carries TRBV13 and TRBJ2-3; D could derive from TRBD1 or TRBD2 (5 bases each). This CDR3 comprises 15 residues. Germline CDR1 is PRHDT and CDR2 is FYEKMQ (reference sequence). V gave up 1 base and J gave up 3 bases, with 11 bases separating them. The CDR3 nucleotides read TGTGCCAGCAGCTTAGAAAGTGGGGGAACAGATACGCAGTATTTT. This codes for CASSLESGGTDTQYF.

This clonotype is labeled as medium-sized. This chain connects TRBV5-6 to TRBJ2-1; TRBD1 might be the D (8 bases). CDR3 length equals 14 residues. Germline V gene data show CDR1 as SGHDT and CDR2 as YYEEEE. V was pared by 9 bases and J by 0 bases, with 13 bases between. Here the CDR3 reads CATGGTGSYNEQFF. CDR3 nucleotides: TGTGCCACCGGGGGGACAGGCTCCTACAATGAGCAGTTCTTC.

The chain joins TRBV4-3 to TRBJ1-2; 8 bases are a match to TRBD1. Per the germline V gene, CDR1 is LGHNA and CDR2 is YSLEER. V lost 4 bases and J lost 7; bases outside the gene matches: 14. The CDR3 sequence is 16 residues long. This CDR3 reads CASSPTSTGQGRGYTF. Written as DNA, the CDR3 is TGCGCCAGCAGCCCCACATCTACCGGACAGGGTCGTGGCTACACCTTC.

There are a few counts of this clonotype. The V call is TRBV20-1, the J call TRBJ2-4; weak D call: TRBD2 (5 bases). This CDR3 region has 15 residues. Looked up from germline, CDR1 is DFQATT and CDR2 is SNEGSKA (reference sequence). Trimming removed 1 base at V and 6 bases at J, with 16 bases between. CDR3 sequence: CSARARLALANIQYF. DNA of the CDR3: TGCAGTGCTAGAGCTCGTCTAGCTCTCGCAAACATTCAGTACTTC.

By its share, this clonotype is large (0.1 to 1%). The chain carries TRBV27 and TRBJ2-3; 8 positions match TRBD2. Germline V gene lookup returns CDR1 MNHEY and CDR2 SMNVEV (reference sequence). The CDR3 has 15 amino acids. The trim removed 8 bases at V and 2 bases at J, leaving 9 bases unmatched. The CDR3 spells CASRGAGGHTDTQYF. The CDR3 bases are TGTGCCAGCCGGGGGGCGGGGGGCCACACAGATACGCAGTATTTT.

This clonotype is large within its sample. V and J are TRBV2 and TRBJ2-7, with TRBD2 matching over 12 bases. Losses at the gene ends were 6 bases for V and 5 bases for J; bases not matched to a gene: 8. The germline gives CDR1 SNHLY, CDR2 FYNNEI. This CDR3 has 15 amino acids. In nucleotides, the CDR3 is TGTGCCAGCAGGGCCGGGACTAGCGGGTCCCACGAGCAGTACTTC. This encodes CASRAGTSGSHEQYF.

In its sample, this clonotype ranks as large (0.1 to 1%). V gene TRBV24-1 combines with J gene TRBJ2-1; D is unresolved. Trimming removed 5 bases from V and 8 bases from J, with 6 bases in between. Germline-derived CDR1 and CDR2 are KGHDR and SFDVKD. This CDR3 has 11 residues. The CDR3 region has the DNA TGTGCCACCAGTGTTTCCTATGAGCAGTTCTTC. This encodes CATSVSYEQFF.

By frequency in the sample, this clonotype is large. The chain recombines TRBV29-1 with TRBJ2-1, with TRBD2 matching over 14 bases. This CDR3 contains 15 residues. CDR1 SQVTM and CDR2 ANQGSEA come from the germline V gene. The junction had 4 bases not matched to a gene; V was cut back by 1 base and J by 8 bases. CDR3: CSVEGLAGGDYEQFF. As DNA, the CDR3 is TGCAGCGTTGAAGGACTAGCGGGGGGGGACTATGAGCAGTTCTTC.

This clonotype is labeled large. The chain has TRBV4-3 and TRBJ2-3; 10 nucleotides agree with TRBD1. The CDR3 covers 16 residues. V was pared by 0 bases and J by 3 bases, with 3 bases of the junction left unmatched. Germline assignment: CDR1 LGHNA and CDR2 YSLEER. Here the CDR3 DNA reads TGCGCCAGCAGCCAAGATTTGGGACAGGGGACAGATACGCAGTATTTT. This encodes CASSQDLGQGTDTQYF.

By share, this clonotype ranks as large. J is TRBJ2-2 and V is TRBV2; a weak D match, TRBD1 (7 bases). This CDR3 has 13 amino acids. Trimming removed 8 bases at V and 7 bases at J, with 14 bases between. Per germline, CDR1 SNHLY and CDR2 FYNNEI. The DNA of the CDR3 is TGTGCCAGCGGCGGGACAGAGAACGGGGAGCTGTTTTTT. This codes for CASGGTENGELFF.

This clonotype is categorized as large. The chain couples TRBV27 to TRBJ2-5; TRBD2 matches at 7 bases. Trimming at V came to 5 bases and at J to 2 bases, leaving 11 bases not matched to a gene. Per the germline V gene, CDR1 is MNHEY and CDR2 is SMNVEV (reference sequence). CDR3 length equals 16 residues. The CDR3: CASSPEGGGSQETQYF. DNA for the CDR3: TGTGCCAGCAGTCCTGAGGGCGGGGGTAGTCAAGAGACCCAGTACTTC.

This clonotype showed up just a few times. A clone one base away is much larger, so this may be a read error. This chain joins TRBV7-9 and TRBJ2-1; D is unresolved. This CDR3 has 14 residues. Germline CDR1 reads SEHNR; CDR2 reads FQNEAQ (reference sequence). CDR3 coding DNA: TGTGCCAGCAGCCCCCCTCGCTCCTACAATGAGCAGCTCTTC. Its translation is CASSPPRSYNEQLF. Variable domain in full (rest from reference TRBV7-9 and TRBJ2-1): DTGVSQNPRHKITKRGQNVTFRCDPISEHNRLYWYRQTLGQGPEFLTYFQNEAQLEKSRLLSDRFSAERPKGSFSTLEIQRTEQGDSAMYLCASSPPRSYNEQLFGPGTRLTVL.

This clonotype is judged medium-sized (0.01 to 0.1%). The V gene is TRBV9, the J gene TRBJ1-3; a possible D gene is TRBD1 (5 bases). With 2 bases removed from V and 0 bases from J, the gap between germline ends came to 15 bases. This CDR3 spans 17 amino acids. Per the germline V gene, CDR1 is SGDLS and CDR2 is YYNGEE. CDR3 DNA: TGTGCCAGCAGCGTTTCGGGACTTCCGAGCTCTGGAAACACCATATATTTT. Protein sequence: CASSVSGLPSSGNTIYF.

Sample share makes this clonotype large. This rearrangement joins TRBV28 to TRBJ1-5, with a weak D call TRBD1 (5 bases). V lost 3 bases to trimming and J lost 6 bases, with 12 bases between them. The germline V gene has CDR1 MDHEN and CDR2 SYDVKM. The CDR3 is 14 residues long. CDR3 nucleotide sequence: TGTGCCAGCAGTTTGAGGGGAATGGGTCAGCCCCAGCATTTT. This translates into CASSLRGMGQPQHF.

This clonotype is deemed large. The genes are TRBV24-1 and TRBJ2-5; 7 bases line up with TRBD2. CDR1 is KGHDR, CDR2 SFDVKD, per germline. V shed 1 base, J shed 1 base, and the junction held 5 bases outside the gene matches. The CDR3 is 16 amino acids. This CDR3 reads CATSDFERGAQETQYF. CDR3 nucleotide sequence: TGTGCCACCAGTGATTTCGAGCGGGGCGCCCAAGAGACCCAGTACTTC.

The chain carries TRBV28 and TRBJ2-7, with 9 bases fitting TRBD2. The CDR3 covers 15 residues. Germline V gives CDR1 MDHEN, CDR2 SYDVKM. Losses at the gene ends were 5 bases for V and 4 bases for J; bases not matched to a gene: 9. Here the CDR3 reads CASSASGDSLYEQYF. The CDR3 coding sequence is TGTGCCAGCAGTGCTAGCGGGGACAGCTTGTACGAGCAGTACTTC.

In this sample, this clonotype is large. The V and J genes are TRBV19 and TRBJ1-5, with D hard to call. V lost 7 bases, J lost 4 bases, and 11 bases lay in between. From germline, CDR1 is LNHDA and CDR2 SQIVND (reference sequence). This CDR3 has 13 amino acids. The CDR3: CASMLGGNQPQHF. CDR3 DNA sequence: TGTGCCAGTATGTTGGGCGGTAATCAGCCCCAGCATTTT.

The table lists this clonotype with a few counts. With a much larger clone just one base away, this may be a read error. Here the CDR3 omits its conserved ending phenylalanine or tryptophan, so a read error is the likely source. This rearrangement joins TRBV7-9 to TRBJ2-1; D gene ambiguous. The germline gives CDR1 SEHNR, CDR2 FQNEAQ (reference sequence). Trimming took 5 bases from V and 0 from J, leaving 8 bases between them. The CDR3 loop spans 14 amino acids. The CDR3 protein is CASSPPRSYNEQFS. In nucleotides, the CDR3 is TGTGCCAGCAGCCCCCCTCGCTCCTACAATGAGCAGTTCTCC.